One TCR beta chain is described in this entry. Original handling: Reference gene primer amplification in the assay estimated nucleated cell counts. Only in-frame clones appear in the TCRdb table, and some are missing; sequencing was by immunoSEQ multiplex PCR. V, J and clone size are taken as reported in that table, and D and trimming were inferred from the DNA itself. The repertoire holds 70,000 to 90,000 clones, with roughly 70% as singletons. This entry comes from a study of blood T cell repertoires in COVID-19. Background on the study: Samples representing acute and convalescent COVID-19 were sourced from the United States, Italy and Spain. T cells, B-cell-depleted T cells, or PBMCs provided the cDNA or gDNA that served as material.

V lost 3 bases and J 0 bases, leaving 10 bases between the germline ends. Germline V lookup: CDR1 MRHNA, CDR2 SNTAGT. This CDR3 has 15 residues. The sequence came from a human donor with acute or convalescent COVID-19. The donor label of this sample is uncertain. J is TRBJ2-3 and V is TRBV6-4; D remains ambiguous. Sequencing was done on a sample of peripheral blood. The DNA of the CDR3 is TGTGCCAGCAGTGAATCCCCTCTGAGCACAGATACGCAGTATTTT. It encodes CASSESPLSTDTQYF.